Listed here is a single TCR beta chain. This CDR3 has 14 amino acids. V gave up 11 bases and J gave up 4 bases, with 17 bases separating them. Germline CDR1 reads SEHNR; CDR2 reads FQNEAQ (reference sequence). The data were obtained in a study of cytomegalovirus exposure and HLA in healthy donors. Some clones are missing from TCRdb's copy, which holds only in-frame ones; the method was immunoSEQ multiplex PCR. The sample lists about 200,000 clones; almost 90% were seen once. The chain uses TRBV7-9 and TRBJ2-2; maybe TRBD1 (6 bases). This TCR was recovered from a woman aged 18-30 years in good health and CMV-seronegative. What was sequenced was PBMCs. The CDR3 loop is CAGVDRRSTGELFF. In DNA, the CDR3 is TGTGCCGGAGTAGACAGGAGGAGCACCGGGGAGCTGTTTTTT.